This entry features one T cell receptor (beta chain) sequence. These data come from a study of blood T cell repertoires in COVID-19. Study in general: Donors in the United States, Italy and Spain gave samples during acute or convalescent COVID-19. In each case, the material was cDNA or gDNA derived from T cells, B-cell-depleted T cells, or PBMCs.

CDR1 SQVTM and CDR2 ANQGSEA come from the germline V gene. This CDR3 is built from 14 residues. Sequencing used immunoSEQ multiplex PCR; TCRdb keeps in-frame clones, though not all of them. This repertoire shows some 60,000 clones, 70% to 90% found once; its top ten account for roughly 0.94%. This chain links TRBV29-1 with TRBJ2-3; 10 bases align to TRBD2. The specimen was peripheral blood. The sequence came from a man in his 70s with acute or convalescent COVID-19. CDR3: CTLRTSGNTDTQYF. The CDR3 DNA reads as TGCACCCTTCGGACTAGCGGTAACACAGATACGCAGTATTTT.